These T cell receptor beta chains were read from a single sample in a study of technical replicates of blood from several donors. The method was immunoSEQ multiplex PCR; TCRdb's version includes in-frame clones alone and lacks a portion of them. The sample consists of more than 90,000 clones, 95% of them appearing once. Source material: T cells isolated from PBMCs. All receptors derive from a human donor in good health. The CDR3 runs from the conserved cysteine through the conserved F or W. Each record gives: CDR3 DNA, CDR3 protein, V gene, clone size, D gene, J gene. A D gene is named only where the DNA matches it firmly. Not all rows give a size; the values are once, few, many and, for expanded clones, a class.

TGCGCCAGCAGCTTGGGACTAGCGGGAGGAGGTTTCTCCTACGAGCAGTACTTC,CASSLGLAGGGFSYEQYF,TRBV5-1,NA,TRBD2,TRBJ2-7
TGTGCCAGCAGCTTGGCCCAGGGGCGAAACACCGGGGAGCTGTTTTTT,CASSLAQGRNTGELFF,TRBV5-4,NA,NA,TRBJ2-2
TGTGCCAGCCACCCCAACAGGAACACTGAAGCTTTCTTT,CASHPNRNTEAFF,TRBV9,NA,NA,TRBJ1-1
TGTGCCAGCAGCGTAGGGTCAGATAGCAATCAGCCCCAGCATTTT,CASSVGSDSNQPQHF,TRBV9,NA,NA,TRBJ1-5
TGTGCCAGCAGCGGTACCAGCTATGGCTACACCTTC,CASSGTSYGYTF,TRBV7-9,NA,NA,TRBJ1-2
TGTGCCAGCAGCTTAGGACAGACATATGGCTACACCTTC,CASSLGQTYGYTF,TRBV7-2,NA,NA,TRBJ1-2
TGTGCCAGTAGTCCAGGACAGGGGCCCTACGAGCAGTACTTC,CASSPGQGPYEQYF,TRBV19,NA,TRBD1,TRBJ2-7
TGTGCCAGCAGATTTGACAAACGAAGAAATTCACCCCTCCACTTT,CASRFDKRRNSPLHF,TRBV2,NA,NA,TRBJ1-6
TGCGCCAGCAGCGGAGACCGGGACAGGGTCTTCGAGGGTGGTGAGCAGTTCTTC,CASSGDRDRVFEGGEQFF,TRBV10-1,NA,TRBD1,TRBJ2-1
TGCGCCAGCAGCTCCATGGGACAGGGGCTTGGAAACACCATATATTTT,CASSSMGQGLGNTIYF,TRBV5-1,NA,TRBD1,TRBJ1-3
TGTGCCAGCAGCCAGGGACAGCCTGGAAACACCATATATTTT,CASSQGQPGNTIYF,TRBV11-3,NA,TRBD1,TRBJ1-3
TGTGCCAGCAGTTTATCCTCCCCGGGACAGGAAATATACAATGAGCAGTTCTTC,CASSLSSPGQEIYNEQFF,TRBV27,NA,TRBD1,TRBJ2-1
TGTGCCAGCAGCCAAGACCGGGGTGAGAGGGCCCACAAAAACATTCAGTACTTC,CASSQDRGERAHKNIQYF,TRBV14,NA,NA,TRBJ2-4
TGTGCCTGGAGTGTTTTAGCGGGGGGGCCTGTCGGGGAGCTGTTTTTT,CAWSVLAGGPVGELFF,TRBV30,NA,TRBD2,TRBJ2-2
TGTGCCAGCAGTGAAATAGGGACAGATAAGACCCAGTACTTC,CASSEIGTDKTQYF,TRBV25-1,NA,TRBD1,TRBJ2-5
TGTGCCAGCAGTTACCCAGGACAGGGACCGATGAACACTGAAGCTTTCTTT,CASSYPGQGPMNTEAFF,TRBV28,NA,TRBD1,TRBJ1-1
TGTGCCAGTATCGAACTGGGGACAGGGAAGATGCAGCCCCAGCATTTT,CASIELGTGKMQPQHF,TRBV19,NA,TRBD1,TRBJ1-5
TGTGCCAGTAAAGGGGTAAGACGCAATCAGCCCCAGCATTTT,CASKGVRRNQPQHF,TRBV19,once,NA,TRBJ1-5
TGTGCCAGCAGGGACTTAGGCGACTATGGCTACACCTTC,CASRDLGDYGYTF,TRBV2,once,NA,TRBJ1-2
TGTGCCATCAGTGAGTCGCTAGCGGGGGGGCCCGATGAGCAGTTCTTC,CAISESLAGGPDEQFF,TRBV10-3,NA,TRBD2,TRBJ2-1
TGTGCCAGCAGCCAATCAGGCTACGAGCAGTACTTC,CASSQSGYEQYF,TRBV14,NA,NA,TRBJ2-7
TGTGCCAGCTCACCACTCACACTAGCGAGTACCAATGAGCAGTTCTTC,CASSPLTLASTNEQFF,TRBV18,NA,TRBD2,TRBJ2-1
TGTGCCAGCAGCGTGGGACAGGGTGCTGGTAACACCATATATTTT,CASSVGQGAGNTIYF,TRBV9,NA,TRBD1,TRBJ1-3
TGTGCCAGCAGCCCTCGGACAGGGCATAACTATGGCTACACCTTC,CASSPRTGHNYGYTF,TRBV7-2,once,TRBD1,TRBJ1-2
TGTGCCAGCAGTTACCCTCTAGGGGCGGGAGACCACGAGCAGTACTTC,CASSYPLGAGDHEQYF,TRBV5-4,NA,TRBD2,TRBJ2-7
TGTGCCAGCAGCGCCACGTGGGACAGCTCCTACAATGAGCAGTTCTTC,CASSATWDSSYNEQFF,TRBV11-3,NA,TRBD1,TRBJ2-1
TGTGCCAGCAGCGAAACGGGAGGCCCAAAAAACAATGAGCAGTTCTTC,CASSETGGPKNNEQFF,TRBV7-8,NA,TRBD2,TRBJ2-1
TGTGCCAGCTCTAGGGCGGGAGAAGGAGAGACCCAGTACTTC,CASSRAGEGETQYF,TRBV18,NA,TRBD2,TRBJ2-5
TGTGCCAGCAGCCCAATAGTGGTTCATGAGCAGTTCTTC,CASSPIVVHEQFF,TRBV7-2,NA,NA,TRBJ2-1
TGTGCCAGTAGTATCCGGGTTTATGGCAATCAGCCCCAGCATTTT,CASSIRVYGNQPQHF,TRBV19,NA,NA,TRBJ1-5
TGTGCCAGCAGCTCGGGACTAGCGGGGGGGCGGGGGACGCAGTATTTT,CASSSGLAGGRGTQYF,TRBV5-6,NA,TRBD2,TRBJ2-3
TGTGCCAGCAGCTTAGCGTCGGGGGTGGGCATTCAGTACTTC,CASSLASGVGIQYF,TRBV7-9,NA,NA,TRBJ2-4
TGCAGCGTGGGGCAGCTGATGAACACTGAAGCTTTCTTT,CSVGQLMNTEAFF,TRBV29-1,few,NA,TRBJ1-1
TGTGCCAGCAGCTTCTCCCAGGGGCACTCACCCCTCCACTTT,CASSFSQGHSPLHF,TRBV7-9,NA,NA,TRBJ1-6
TGTGCCAGCCGGGGGTTGGACACTGAAGCTTTCTTT,CASRGLDTEAFF,TRBV6-6,NA,NA,TRBJ1-1
TGTGCCAGCCAGGGGGATTGGGTTGAAAAACTGTTTTTT,CASQGDWVEKLFF,TRBV2,NA,TRBD1,TRBJ1-4
TGTGCCAGCAGCTCAACAGCGGGAGATCGCACAGATACGCAGTATTTT,CASSSTAGDRTDTQYF,TRBV7-9,NA,TRBD2,TRBJ2-3
TGTGCCAGCAGTGCCACTGGGGGAGGGCCTCCCAACCACGAGCAGTACTTC,CASSATGGGPPNHEQYF,TRBV25-1,NA,TRBD2,TRBJ2-7
TGTGCCAGCAGTCCCCCGGGACTAGCGGGAAAAGAGACCCAGTACTTC,CASSPPGLAGKETQYF,TRBV28,NA,TRBD2,TRBJ2-5
TGTGCCAGCAGCAGACGCCAGGGGGCCGGCACAGATACGCAGTATTTT,CASSRRQGAGTDTQYF,TRBV11-3,NA,TRBD1,TRBJ2-3
TGCGCCAGCAGCTTGTGGGCAGGCGACGGCATAAATACGCAGTATTTT,CASSLWAGDGINTQYF,TRBV5-1,NA,NA,TRBJ2-3
TGTGCCAGCGGGACTAGCGGGTTCTACGAGCAGTACTTC,CASGTSGFYEQYF,TRBV6-1,once,TRBD2,TRBJ2-7